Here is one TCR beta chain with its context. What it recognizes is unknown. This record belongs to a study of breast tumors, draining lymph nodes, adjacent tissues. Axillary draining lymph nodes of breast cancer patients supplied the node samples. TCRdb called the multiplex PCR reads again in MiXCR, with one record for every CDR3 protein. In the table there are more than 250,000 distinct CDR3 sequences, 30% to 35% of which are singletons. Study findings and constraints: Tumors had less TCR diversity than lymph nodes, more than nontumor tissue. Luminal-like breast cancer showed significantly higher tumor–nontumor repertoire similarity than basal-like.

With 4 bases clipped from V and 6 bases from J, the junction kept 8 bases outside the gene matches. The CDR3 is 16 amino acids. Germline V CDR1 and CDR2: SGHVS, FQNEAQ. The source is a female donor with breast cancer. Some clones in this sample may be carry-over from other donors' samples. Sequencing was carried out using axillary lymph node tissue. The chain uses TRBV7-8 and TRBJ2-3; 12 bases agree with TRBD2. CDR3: CASSYRLAGVRDTQYF. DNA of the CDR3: TGTGCCAGCAGCTATAGACTAGCGGGGGTCCGGGATACGCAGTATTTT.